Each of the 32 T cell receptor beta chains below was sequenced from the same sample in a study of molecular identifiers for immune sequencing clone quantification. TCRdb redid the calling of the PCR reads with MiXCR, one entry per CDR3 protein. Among tens of thousands of distinct CDR3 sequences, approximately 18% were seen once, and the ten largest hold 1.5%. The specimen sequenced was naive CD8+ T cells from blood, with Jurkat cell RNA spiked in. Described subset: FACS-sorted CD8+CD4-CCR7+CD45RA+ naive T cells. The receptors shown here come from a human donor in good health. Some libraries in this study had Jurkat cell RNA spiked in.

This clonotype has just a few counts. The chain uses TRBV7-9 and TRBJ2-7; the D gene could be TRBD1 or TRBD2 (5 bases each). Germline V CDR1 and CDR2: SEHNR, FQNEAQ (reference sequence). V lost 5 bases and J 5 bases, leaving 19 bases between the germline ends. The CDR3 is 15 residues long. The CDR3 nucleotides read TGTGCCAGCAGCACCCGACTGGGGCCCGGGGACGAGCAGTACTTC. Protein: CASSTRLGPGDEQYF.

V and J are TRBV19 and TRBJ2-1; TRBD2 agrees at 10 bases. With V trimmed by 3 bases and J by 6 bases, 2 bases remained unmatched. Germline CDR1 and CDR2: LNHDA and SQIVND (reference sequence). The CDR3 totals 14 residues. The CDR3 bases are TGTGCCAGTAGTATGTGGACTAGCGGCAATGAGCAGTTCTTC. This codes for CASSMWTSGNEQFF.

Many counts were recorded for this clonotype. The gene calls are TRBV7-9 and TRBJ2-2; D may be TRBD1 (6 bases). The CDR3 covers 16 residues. Germline CDR1 SEHNR, CDR2 FQNEAQ (reference sequence). V lost 5 bases and J lost 5, with 18 bases in between. CDR3 amino acids: CASSDQGRRATGELFF. CDR3 nucleotides: TGTGCCAGCAGCGACCAGGGGCGGCGGGCTACCGGGGAGCTGTTTTTT. Looking up the rest from reference TRBV7-9 and TRBJ2-2 gives the full variable domain: DTGVSQNPRHKITKRGQNVTFRCDPISEHNRLYWYRQTLGQGPEFLTYFQNEAQLEKSRLLSDRFSAERPKGSFSTLEIQRTEQGDSAMYLCASSDQGRRATGELFFGEGSRLTVL.

This clonotype showed up many times. The CDR3 DNA reads as TGTGCCAGCAGCGCCGGGACAGGGGGCTACGAGCAGTACTTC. Translating gives CASSAGTGGYEQYF. The chain joins TRBV11-2 to TRBJ2-7; 11 bases line up with TRBD1. The CDR3 sequence is 14 residues long. The germline gives CDR1 SGHAT, CDR2 FQNNGV. Trimming at V came to 5 bases and at J to 3 bases, leaving 3 bases not matched to a gene.

This clonotype was picked up many times. The rearrangement uses TRBV4-3 and TRBJ2-7; possibly TRBD2 for D (6 bases). From germline, CDR1 is LGHNA and CDR2 YSLEER. The CDR3 loop spans 15 amino acids. V dropped 0 bases and J dropped 3 bases, with 12 bases sitting between them. CDR3 residues: CASSQDLGGSYEQYF. CDR3 DNA: TGCGCCAGCAGCCAAGATCTGGGGGGAAGCTACGAGCAGTACTTC.

This clonotype was observed many times. This chain connects TRBV29-1 to TRBJ1-4, with TRBD1 matching over 8 bases. V trimming: 1 base; J trimming: 4 bases; junction bases outside the gene matches: 5. The germline V gene has CDR1 SQVTM and CDR2 ANQGSEA. CDR3 size: 15 residues. The CDR3 DNA follows: TGCAGCGTTGAAGGTCGGACAGGGAGTAATGAAAAACTGTTTTTT. As protein: CSVEGRTGSNEKLFF.

This clonotype was counted ten times or more. J is TRBJ1-1 and V is TRBV1. TRBV1 represents a pseudogene. The CDR3 runs 17 residues. CDR3 residues: CTSILGGTSGRSTEAFF. CDR3 coding DNA: TGCACCAGCATTCTGGGCGGGACAAGTGGCAGGAGTACTGAAGCTTTCTTT.

This clonotype was recorded a few times. Sequence at one end of the junction differs from germline and may be a read error. The V and J genes are TRBV28 and TRBJ1-1; 7 bases are shared with TRBD1. Germline V gene sequence: CDR1 MDHEN, CDR2 SYDVKM. The CDR3 runs 15 residues. The CDR3 reads CACSLMEGASTEAFF. The CDR3, as DNA: TGTGCCTGCAGTTTAATGGAGGGGGCGAGCACTGAAGCTTTCTTT.

V is TRBV6-6 and J is TRBJ2-3; TRBD1 or TRBD2 may be the D gene (5 bases each). V was shortened by 7 bases and J by 2 bases, with 25 bases between the two germline ends. This CDR3 is built from 18 residues. The V gene's germline CDR1 is MNHNY and CDR2 SVGAGI (reference sequence). The CDR3 coding sequence is TGTGCCAGCACCTACCCCCTTGTGGGGGATCAACCCACAGATACGCAGTATTTT. This sequence encodes CASTYPLVGDQPTDTQYF.

This clonotype has just a few counts. With a much larger clone just one base away, this may be a read error. As the CDR3 is not closed by the conserved phenylalanine or tryptophan, this likely results from a read error. This sequence joins TRBV23-1 and TRBJ2-4; TRBD1 or TRBD2 may be the D gene (8 bases each). TRBV23-1 is identified as an open reading frame with a role that is uncertain. The ends were cut back, 6 bases at V and 11 bases at J, with 23 bases in the middle. The CDR3 totals 15 residues. CDR3 residues: CASRPQRQGRGVQYL. In DNA form, the CDR3 reads TGCGCCAGCAGGCCCCAGCGACAGGGGCGGGGGGTTCAGTACCTC.

This clonotype was seen ten or more times. The genes are TRBV12-3 or TRBV12-4 and TRBJ2-3, with TRBD1 matching over 9 bases. V was pared by 11 bases and J by 2 bases, with 5 bases of the junction left unmatched. The CDR3 runs to 13 residues. The CDR3 coding sequence is TGTGCCGTGGGGGACAGGGTCACAGATACGCAGTATTTT. Protein: CAVGDRVTDTQYF.

V usage is TRBV9 and J usage is TRBJ2-7; D not certain. In germline, CDR1 is SGDLS, CDR2 YYNGEE. Trimming took 0 bases from V and 4 from J, leaving 8 bases between them. The CDR3 is 13 amino acids. CDR3: CASSVVPGYEQYF. CDR3 bases: TGTGCCAGCAGCGTAGTTCCCGGGTACGAGCAGTACTTC.

Comment on this clonotype: This may be a read error, as it is one base from a much larger clone. This chain joins TRBV5-1 and TRBJ2-7, with 9 bases aligning to TRBD2. Germline V gives CDR1 SGHRS, CDR2 YFSETQ. There are 17 residues in the CDR3. With V trimmed by 0 bases and J by 2 bases, 9 bases remained unmatched. Written as DNA, the CDR3 is TGCGCCAGCAGCTTGGGTATTAGCGGGAGTAGCCCCTACGAGCAGTACTTC. This gives the protein CASSLGISGSSPYEQYF.

This clonotype appeared many times. The V and J genes are TRBV13 and TRBJ2-7; D may match TRBD1 or TRBD2 (5 bases each). CDR1 is PRHDT and CDR2 is FYEKMQ in the germline V gene (reference sequence). The CDR3 length is 14 residues. V lost 0 bases and J 7 bases, leaving 13 bases between the germline ends. In nucleotides, the CDR3 is TGTGCCAGCAGCTTAGGCTTGGGACCCTGGGAGCAGTACTTC. It specifies CASSLGLGPWEQYF.

The rearrangement joins TRBV19 to TRBJ2-7; 11 bases line up with TRBD2. CDR3 size: 15 residues. J lost 3 bases, V lost 5 bases, and 6 bases had no gene match. Germline values: CDR1 LNHDA, CDR2 SQIVND (reference sequence). The CDR3 region has the DNA TGTGCCAGTAGTCTCAGACTAGCGGGATTCTACGAGCAGTACTTC. This gives the protein CASSLRLAGFYEQYF.

This clonotype was detected only a few times. This chain joins TRBV20-1 and TRBJ2-1; possibly TRBD2 for D (6 bases). V was cut by 0 bases and J by 4 bases, with 13 bases left in between. This CDR3 comprises 15 residues. Per germline, CDR1 DFQATT and CDR2 SNEGSKA (reference sequence). CDR3 sequence: CSAREGGLTYNEQFF. The CDR3 DNA reads as TGCAGTGCTAGAGAGGGGGGACTGACTTACAATGAGCAGTTCTTC.

To note about this clonotype: This clone may be a read error of a much larger clone one base away. The CDR3 loop is CASSSKRVPYEQCF. The CDR3 region has the DNA TGTGCCAGTAGTAGTAAGCGGGTTCCCTACGAGCAGTGCTTC. V is TRBV19 and J is TRBJ2-7, with D perhaps TRBD2 (6 bases). This CDR3 comprises 14 residues. Germline CDR1 is LNHDA and CDR2 is SQIVND (reference sequence).

Comment on this clonotype: A read error is possible here, since a much larger clone lies one base away. This chain uses TRBV10-3 with TRBJ2-1, with D hard to call. The V end lost 1 base, the J end lost 4 bases, and 11 bases lay between the germline ends. Per germline, CDR1 ENHRY and CDR2 SYGVKD. The CDR3 sequence is 15 residues long. DNA of the CDR3: TGTGCCATCAGTGAGTTGCAGCAGACTTACAATGAGCAGTTCTTC. It is translated as CAISELQQTYNEQFF.

Regarding this clonotype: This clone may be a read error of a much larger clone one base away. The chain joins TRBV6-6 to TRBJ1-5; TRBD1 matches at 8 bases. Germline loops: CDR1 MNHNY, CDR2 SVGAGI (reference sequence). The CDR3 length is 13 residues. Losses at the gene ends were 2 bases for V and 8 bases for J; bases not matched to a gene: 2. The CDR3: CASSYGTGKPQHF. The DNA of the CDR3 is TGTGCCAGCAGTTACGGGACAGGAAAGCCCCAGCATTTT.

This clonotype appeared a few times. This rearrangement joins TRBV2 to TRBJ2-7; D perhaps matches TRBD2 (6 bases). The length of the CDR3 is 12 residues. The V gene's germline CDR1 is SNHLY and CDR2 FYNNEI. V gave up 7 bases and J gave up 3 bases, with 10 bases separating them. The CDR3 bases are TGTGCCAGCACGGGGGAGCACTACGAGCAGTACTTC. Translation gives CASTGEHYEQYF.

This clonotype was recorded a few times. The genes are TRBV4-3 and TRBJ1-2; D ambiguous. V lost 0 bases to trimming and J lost 1 base, with 15 bases between them. This CDR3 is built from 17 residues. Looked up from germline, CDR1 is LGHNA and CDR2 is YSLEER. The chain's CDR3 is CASSQDVALTLNYGYTF. DNA for the CDR3: TGCGCCAGCAGCCAAGATGTAGCTCTGACCCTTAACTATGGCTACACCTTC.

The table lists this clonotype with many counts. The rearrangement links TRBV9 to TRBJ1-4; D perhaps matches TRBD1 (5 bases). The CDR3 sequence is 15 residues long. V was cut by 4 bases and J by 2 bases, with 12 bases left in between. The germline gives CDR1 SGDLS, CDR2 YYNGEE. This chain's CDR3 is CASSPAGGTNEKLFF. In DNA form, the CDR3 reads TGTGCCAGCAGCCCAGCGGGGGGTACTAATGAAAAACTGTTTTTT. The whole variable domain, remainder taken from reference TRBV9 and TRBJ1-4, is DSGVTQTPKHLITATGQRVTLRCSPRSGDLSVYWYQQSLDQGLQFLIQYYNGEERAKGNILERFSAQQFPDLHSELNLSSLELGDSALYFCASSPAGGTNEKLFFGSGTQLSVL.

Comment on this clonotype: A much more abundant neighbour one base away suggests this may be a read error. The chain is built from TRBV30 and TRBJ1-2; D is perhaps TRBD1 (5 bases). Germline V gene sequence: CDR1 GTSNPN, CDR2 SVGIG (reference sequence). The CDR3 spans 13 residues. CDR3: CAWSRIGGYGHTF. DNA for the CDR3: TGTGCCTGGAGTCGAATTGGGGGATATGGCCACACCTTC.

The table lists this clonotype with many counts. The V call is TRBV28, the J call TRBJ2-3; D gene uncertain. This CDR3 comprises 13 residues. The germline CDR1 and CDR2 sequences are MDHEN and SYDVKM. Between the trimmed V and J ends, which lost 3 bases and 4 bases, there was a span of 8 bases. The DNA of the CDR3 is TGTGCCAGCAGTTTGGAGTTTGCAGATACGCAGTATTTT. This encodes CASSLEFADTQYF.

The V gene is TRBV18, the J gene TRBJ2-3; TRBD2 matches at 7 bases. Germline V gene sequence: CDR1 KGHSH, CDR2 LQKENI. V trimming: 7 bases; J trimming: 0 bases; junction bases outside the gene matches: 10. The length of the CDR3 is 16 residues. The CDR3: CASFPSLAASTDTQYF. CDR3 coding DNA: TGTGCCAGCTTCCCATCCCTAGCGGCCAGCACAGATACGCAGTATTTT.

The table lists this clonotype with a few counts. V gene TRBV19 combines with J gene TRBJ1-1; perhaps TRBD1 as D (6 bases). CDR3 length: 12 residues. V gave up 8 bases and J gave up 7 bases, with 14 bases separating them. CDR1 is LNHDA, CDR2 SQIVND, per germline (reference sequence). CDR3 region: CASRGGAIEAFF. DNA of the CDR3: TGTGCCAGTCGAGGGGGGGCGATTGAAGCTTTCTTT. Drawing the rest from reference TRBV19 and TRBJ1-1, the complete variable domain is DGGITQSPKYLFRKEGQNVTLSCEQNLNHDAMYWYRQDPGQGLRLIYYSQIVNDFQKGDIAEGYSVSREKKESFPLTVTSAQKNPTAFYLCASRGGAIEAFFGQGTRLTVV.

Only a few counts were recorded for this clonotype. The chain is built from TRBV4-1 and TRBJ1-3; the D gene is possibly TRBD1 (6 bases). Germline V gene data show CDR1 as MGHRA and CDR2 as YSYEKL. V lost 0 bases, J lost 2 bases, and 14 bases lay in between. This CDR3 spans 17 amino acids. CDR3 DNA sequence: TGCGCCAGCAGCCAAGATGGTCTGGGGGCGCCTGGAAACACCATATATTTT. It encodes CASSQDGLGAPGNTIYF.

About this clonotype itself: The junction shows a germline mismatch at one end, possibly a read error. The CDR3 nucleotides are TGTGCCAGCAGTTCCCCTCTGGGACTAGCGGGAGAGAGTGAGCGGTTCTTC. Encoded protein: CASSSPLGLAGESERFF. The genes are TRBV12-3 or TRBV12-4 and TRBJ2-1; 14 bases are a match to TRBD2. The CDR3 runs 17 residues.

As for this clonotype: Being one base from a much bigger clone, this may be a read error. The V call is TRBV7-9, the J call TRBJ1-4, with no clear D. The CDR3 is 12 amino acids. The germline V gene encodes CDR1 SEHNR and CDR2 FQNEAQ (reference sequence). CDR3 nucleotides: TGTGCCAGCGCTCTTGGTGATGAAAAACTGTCTTTT. This codes for CASALGDEKLSF.

Concerning this clonotype: This sequence may be a read error, since a much larger clone differs from it by one base. V gene TRBV4-1 combines with J gene TRBJ2-7; TRBD2 matches at 11 bases. There are 15 residues in the CDR3. CDR1 MGHRA and CDR2 YSYEKL come from the germline V gene. J lost 3 bases, V lost 2 bases, and 3 bases had no gene match. The CDR3 nucleotides read TGCGCCAGCAGCCAACTCGGGACTAGCGGCTACGAGCAGTACTTC. It is translated as CASSQLGTSGYEQYF.

The gene calls are TRBV6-2 or TRBV6-3 and TRBJ2-1; 8 bases are shared with TRBD2. Germline CDR1 reads MNHEY; CDR2 reads SVGEGT. The trim removed 11 bases at V and 7 bases at J, leaving 7 bases unmatched. The CDR3 covers 12 residues. CDR3 region: CAVGLVHNEQFF. Here the CDR3 DNA reads TGTGCCGTGGGACTAGTACATAATGAGCAGTTCTTC.

This clonotype was counted at least ten times. The chain is built from TRBV4-1 and TRBJ1-5; perhaps TRBD1 as D (5 bases). The germline V gene encodes CDR1 MGHRA and CDR2 YSYEKL. The CDR3 runs 15 residues. The germline V and J ends were trimmed by 6 bases and 1 base, with 13 bases remaining between them. CDR3: CASSIGGLSNQPQHF. The DNA for the CDR3 is TGCGCCAGCAGTATCGGGGGTTTGAGCAATCAGCCCCAGCATTTT.